Below, 23 T cell receptor beta chains from the same sample are listed, as sequenced in a study of cytomegalovirus exposure and HLA in healthy donors. Primers: 60 Vbeta forward and 13 Jbeta reverse. Clones were sequenced by immunoSEQ multiplex PCR, and TCRdb holds only the in-frame ones, with some missing. The repertoire holds tens of thousands of clones, with roughly 80% as singletons. The sequenced material came from PBMCs. Receptor source: a man in his thirties or forties in good health and CMV-seronegative.

V and J are TRBV2 and TRBJ1-1, with 7 bases matching TRBD1. CDR1 and CDR2 from the germline V gene are SNHLY and FYNNEI. The CDR3 consists of 14 residues. The ends lost 5 bases at V and 4 bases at J; junction bases unmatched: 7. The CDR3 DNA sequence: TGTGCCAGCAGTCTAACAGGGGAGAGCACTGAAGCTTTCTTT. Translated: CASSLTGESTEAFF.

As for this clone: The germline gene is not matched at one end of the junction; a read error may be the cause. CDR3 residues: CASSESREGQGLVF. CDR3 in DNA: TGTGCCAGCAGTGAATCTCGAGAGGGACAGGGGTTGGTTTTT. This chain uses TRBV25-1 with TRBJ1-4, with TRBD1 identical over 10 bases. Germline V gives CDR1 MGHDK, CDR2 SYGVNS. CDR3 size: 14 residues.

V is TRBV6-1 and J is TRBJ2-1, with a possible D match to TRBD2 (5 bases). Germline V gene data show CDR1 as MNHNS and CDR2 as SASEGT. V was clipped by 5 bases and J by 0 bases, with 5 bases between them. The CDR3 totals 13 residues. CDR3: CASSSGSYNEQFF. The CDR3 DNA sequence: TGTGCCAGCAGTAGCGGCTCCTACAATGAGCAGTTCTTC.

J is TRBJ1-5 and V is TRBV6-6; a weak D match, TRBD1 (5 bases). The CDR3 has 14 residues. Germline-derived CDR1 and CDR2 are MNHNY and SVGAGI (reference sequence). Trimming took 5 bases from V and 6 from J, leaving 14 bases between them. In nucleotides, the CDR3 is TGTGCCAGCAGTCAACAGACCCAGGGTCAGCCCCAGCATTTT. Its translation: CASSQQTQGQPQHF.

The V and J genes are TRBV5-1 and TRBJ2-1, with 10 bases identical to TRBD2. CDR1 is SGHRS, CDR2 YFSETQ, per germline. The CDR3 is 15 residues long. V was clipped by 6 bases and J by 6 bases; unmatched bases: 9. In DNA, the CDR3 is TGCGCCAGCACCCTAGCGGGAGCAGGGGGCAATGAGCAGTTCTTC. It is translated as CASTLAGAGGNEQFF.

V is TRBV4-3 and J is TRBJ2-7, with D perhaps matching TRBD2 (5 bases). The V end lost 2 bases, the J end lost 6 bases, and 17 bases lay between the germline ends. Germline loops: CDR1 LGHNA, CDR2 YSLEER. The CDR3 runs to 15 residues. CDR3 protein: CASSQFVGSRGEQYF. DNA of the CDR3: TGCGCCAGCAGCCAATTTGTGGGGTCACGGGGCGAGCAGTACTTC.

V is TRBV10-1 and J is TRBJ2-1; 7 nucleotides line up with TRBD1. The germline V gene encodes CDR1 WNHNN and CDR2 SYGVQD (reference sequence). V was pared by 0 bases and J by 4 bases, with 3 bases of the junction left unmatched. The length of the CDR3 is 15 residues. The CDR3 DNA sequence: TGCGCCAGCAGTGAGTCACCAGGGGGTTACAATGAGCAGTTCTTC. Amino acids: CASSESPGGYNEQFF.

The gene calls are TRBV4-2 and TRBJ1-1, with a possible D match to TRBD1 (6 bases). V was clipped by 1 base and J by 10 bases, with 13 bases between them. The V gene's germline CDR1 is LGHNA and CDR2 YNFKEQ. CDR3 length: 13 residues. The CDR3 DNA sequence: TGTGCCAGCAGCCAAGCTGACAGGCTTGCAGCTTTCTTT. It codes for CASSQADRLAAFF.

The chain carries TRBV5-5 and TRBJ1-6; no clear D. V gave up 3 bases and J gave up 6 bases, with 13 bases separating them. CDR3 length equals 15 residues. Germline lookup yields CDR1 SGHKS and CDR2 YYEKEE (reference sequence). CDR3 DNA: TGTGCCAGCAGCTCCCGGACGGGGATTAATTCACCCCTCCACTTT. This encodes CASSSRTGINSPLHF. Looking up the rest from reference TRBV5-5 and TRBJ1-6 gives the full variable domain: DAGVTQSPTHLIKTRGQQVTLRCSPISGHKSVSWYQQVLGQGPQFIFQYYEKEERGRGNFPDRFSARQFPNYSSELNVNALLLGDSALYLCASSSRTGINSPLHFGNGTRLTVT.

This clone was counted once. The chain is built from TRBV7-9 and TRBJ2-7; a possible D gene is TRBD1 (6 bases). The ends were cut back, 5 bases at V and 8 bases at J, with 22 bases in the middle. The CDR3 contains 15 residues. Germline V CDR1 and CDR2: SEHNR, FQNEAQ (reference sequence). CDR3 in DNA: TGTGCCAGCAGCCCTGTGCTGGGGGCTCTGGGGAAGCAGTACTTC. Its protein is CASSPVLGALGKQYF.

The rearrangement joins TRBV6-5 to TRBJ2-4; the match to TRBD1 covers 8 bases. The CDR3 totals 11 residues. Germline assignment: CDR1 MNHEY and CDR2 SVGAGI. Trimming at V came to 2 bases and at J to 15 bases, leaving 3 bases not matched to a gene. DNA for the CDR3: TGTGCCAGCAGTTACGGGACAGGAATGTACTTC. Its protein product is CASSYGTGMYF.

In this sample, this clone turned up once. This chain links TRBV19 with TRBJ2-5; D is ambiguous. In germline, CDR1 is LNHDA, CDR2 SQIVND (reference sequence). The V and J ends lost 1 base and 4 bases respectively, with 7 bases between them. The CDR3 loop spans 13 amino acids. The CDR3 DNA follows: TGTGCCAGTAGTATAGGTTTGCGAGAGACCCAGTACTTC. As protein: CASSIGLRETQYF.

The J gene is TRBJ2-7, the V gene TRBV5-1, with 10 positions matching TRBD1. Per germline, CDR1 SGHRS and CDR2 YFSETQ. This CDR3 is 14 amino acids long. J was trimmed by 5 bases and V by 1 base; bases with no gene match: 3. Here the CDR3 DNA reads TGCGCCAGCAGCTTGAGGACAGGGGGGGACGAGCAGTACTTC. This codes for CASSLRTGGDEQYF.

This clone was seen only a few times. The J gene is TRBJ1-1, the V gene TRBV29-1; D call uncertain. CDR3 size: 13 residues. The V gene's germline CDR1 is SQVTM and CDR2 ANQGSEA. Trimming removed 8 bases from V and 0 bases from J, with 13 bases in between. The CDR3 nucleotides are TGCAGCCCGGTGAGAGACTTGAACACTGAAGCTTTCTTT. Protein sequence: CSPVRDLNTEAFF. The variable domain in full, with the rest retrieved from reference TRBV29-1 and TRBJ1-1, is SAVISQKPSRDICQRGTSLTIQCQVDSQVTMMFWYRQQPGQSLTLIATANQGSEATYESGFVIDKFPISRPNLTFSTLTVSNMSPEDSSIYLCSPVRDLNTEAFFGQGTRLTVV.

The CDR3 reads CATSRDRGRGAQETQYF. The CDR3 DNA reads as TGTGCCACCAGCAGAGATAGGGGGAGGGGAGCCCAAGAGACCCAGTACTTC. The chain carries TRBV15 and TRBJ2-5, with D possibly being TRBD2 (7 bases). The ends were cut back, 0 bases at V and 1 base at J, with 15 bases in the middle. The germline V gene encodes CDR1 LNHNV and CDR2 YYDKDF (reference sequence). There are 17 residues in the CDR3.

This clone was recorded once. V is TRBV28 and J is TRBJ2-3; D not certain. CDR1 is MDHEN, CDR2 SYDVKM, per germline. V shed 3 bases and J shed 0 bases, with 10 bases lying between them. This CDR3 region has 15 residues. CDR3 amino acids: CASSFLRPSTDTQYF. The CDR3 DNA reads TGTGCCAGCAGTTTCCTCCGTCCGAGCACAGATACGCAGTATTTT.

As to this clone: The junction departs from the called germline gene at one end, perhaps through a read error. In the same sample, other DNA sequences code for this CDR3. The chain is built from TRBV9 and TRBJ1-1, with D tentatively TRBD1 (5 bases). The CDR3 has 13 amino acids. The germline CDR1 and CDR2 sequences are SGDLS and YYNGEE. CDR3 region: CASSQTANTEAFF. In DNA, the CDR3 is TGTGCCAGCAGCCAGACAGCTAACACTGAAGCCTTCTTT.

J is TRBJ2-2 and V is TRBV11-2, with 7 bases identical to TRBD2. Germline V gene data show CDR1 as SGHAT and CDR2 as FQNNGV. The CDR3 extends over 16 amino acids. Unmatched junction bases numbered 13, after V lost 4 bases and J lost 8 bases. The CDR3 bases are TGTGCCAGCAGCTGGTCCATGTCGGAAGCGGGGGGGGAGCTGTTTTTT. Its translation: CASSWSMSEAGGELFF.

The CDR3 sequence: CASWGVLAGGYFGYTF. The CDR3, as DNA: TGCGCCAGCTGGGGTGTCTTGGCTGGGGGGTACTTTGGCTACACCTTC. The chain has TRBV4-1 and TRBJ1-2; possible D gene TRBD1, 5 bases. Germline CDR1 MGHRA, CDR2 YSYEKL. There are 16 residues in the CDR3. V dropped 8 bases and J dropped 7 bases, with 26 bases sitting between them.

This clone was found once. This chain joins TRBV28 and TRBJ1-1; 10 positions match TRBD1. The CDR3 is 16 residues long. Per germline, CDR1 MDHEN and CDR2 SYDVKM. Trimming took 3 bases from V and 3 from J; bases not matched to a gene: 7. For the CDR3, the DNA is TGTGCCAGCAGTTTTTCGACAGGGGGCTATTACACTGAAGCTTTCTTT. Amino acids: CASSFSTGGYYTEAFF.

V gene TRBV5-4 combines with J gene TRBJ2-5; 8 bases agree with TRBD1. The J call is doubtful: the DNA matches TRBJ2-7 better. Germline assignment: CDR1 SGHNT and CDR2 YYREEE (reference sequence). The CDR3 runs to 14 residues. CDR3 protein: CASSPGQGAYEQYF. As DNA, the CDR3 is TGTGCCAGCAGCCCAGGACAGGGCGCCTACGAGCAGTACTTC.

The chain recombines TRBV5-1 with TRBJ1-2; 8 bases line up with TRBD1. J gave up 7 bases and V 0 bases, and 17 bases lay outside the gene matches. Germline CDR1 is SGHRS and CDR2 is YFSETQ. This CDR3 comprises 18 residues. This chain's CDR3 is CASSLGLSRGRSLGGYTF. DNA for the CDR3: TGCGCCAGCAGCTTGGGTTTGAGCAGGGGGCGAAGTTTGGGTGGCTACACCTTC.

The gene calls are TRBV7-6 and TRBJ1-1; no firm D call. The germline V and J ends were trimmed by 2 bases and 6 bases, with 13 bases remaining between them. From germline, CDR1 is SGHVS and CDR2 FNYEAQ. The CDR3 loop spans 14 amino acids. Here the CDR3 DNA reads TGTGCCAGCAGCTTATCTGGGTCGCGGTCTGAAGCTTTCTTT. This sequence encodes CASSLSGSRSEAFF.